Each of the 28 T cell receptor beta chains below was sequenced from the same sample in a study of Graves' ophthalmopathy and Graves' hyperthyroidism. The study amplified TCR beta CDR3 regions using RNA transcripts. First-round RT-PCR with HTBI primers preceded a second-round multiplex PCR. TCRdb analysed the multiplex PCR reads with MiXCR anew, one entry per CDR3 protein. The table shows 740,000 or so distinct CDR3 sequences, with roughly 40% occurring only once. Sequencing input: peripheral blood. The receptors derive from an adult man with Graves' ophthalmopathy.

The DNA for the CDR3 is TGCGCCAGCAGCCAAGAATCCGCCTTGACTGGTACTGAAGCTTTCTTT. Amino acids: CASSQESALTGTEAFF. The chain joins TRBV4-1 to TRBJ1-1, with D hard to call. V dropped 0 bases and J dropped 5 bases, with 16 bases sitting between them. The CDR3 sequence is 16 residues long. Germline lookup yields CDR1 MGHRA and CDR2 YSYEKL.

This chain uses TRBV7-9 with TRBJ1-2, with a weak D call TRBD1 (5 bases). CDR1 and CDR2 from the germline V gene are SEHNR and FQNEAQ (reference sequence). The CDR3 runs 14 residues. Between the trimmed V and J ends, which lost 5 bases and 4 bases, there was a span of 14 bases. This CDR3 reads CASSDRGRAYGYTF. The CDR3 DNA reads TGTGCCAGCAGCGACCGGGGCAGGGCCTATGGCTACACCTTC.

The chain links TRBV24-1 to TRBJ1-5; 7 positions match TRBD1. The CDR3 runs to 14 residues. From germline, CDR1 is KGHDR and CDR2 SFDVKD. After removal of 11 bases from V and 5 bases from J, the junction contained 11 bases not matched to a gene. The CDR3 reads CASRRQGFHQPQHF. The CDR3 nucleotides read TGTGCCAGCAGAAGACAGGGTTTCCATCAGCCCCAGCATTTT.

The chain combines TRBV29-1 with TRBJ2-7; 14 nucleotides agree with TRBD2. V lost 7 bases to trimming and J lost 1 base; unmatched junction nucleotides: 6. The CDR3 has 15 amino acids. CDR1 SQVTM and CDR2 ANQGSEA come from the germline V gene. The CDR3 protein is CSDGTSGRGSYEQYF. CDR3 DNA: TGCAGCGACGGGACTAGCGGGAGAGGTTCCTACGAGCAGTACTTC.

The chain is built from TRBV2 and TRBJ2-7; possibly TRBD2 for D (5 bases). Germline-derived CDR1 and CDR2 are SNHLY and FYNNEI. The CDR3 length is 14 residues. The V gene lost 4 bases and the J gene lost 5 bases, with 15 bases spanning the gap. CDR3 sequence reads: CASSASLGDHEQYF. CDR3 coding DNA: TGTGCCAGCAGTGCTAGCCTCGGCGATCACGAGCAGTACTTC.

Details on this clonotype: Compared with germline, one end of the junction differs, possibly owing to a read error. The V and J genes are TRBV10-3 and TRBJ1-2, with 10 positions matching TRBD1. Germline CDR1 reads ENHRY; CDR2 reads SYGVKD. This CDR3 is built from 14 residues. CDR3 nucleotide sequence: TGTGCCAGCAGTACGACAGGGGGCGACTATGGCTACACCTTC. This sequence encodes CASSTTGGDYGYTF.

In this sample, this clonotype turned up many times. This chain joins TRBV12-3 or TRBV12-4 and TRBJ1-2, with 7 bases matching TRBD1. The junction had 4 bases not matched to a gene; V was cut back by 3 bases and J by 6 bases. CDR3 length: 13 amino acids. The CDR3 DNA sequence: TGTGCCAGCAGTTTCGGGGACAGAGATGGCTACACCTTC. Its protein is CASSFGDRDGYTF.

Concerning this clonotype itself: This clone may be a read error of a much larger clone one base away. The genes are TRBV29-1 and TRBJ2-5; 16 bases are shared with TRBD2. This CDR3 is 16 amino acids long. CDR1 and CDR2 from the germline V gene are SQVTM and ANQGSEA. The junction had 8 bases not matched to a gene; V was cut back by 6 bases and J by 4 bases. DNA for the CDR3: TGCAGCGTCCGGGGACTAGCGGGGGGGATACGAGAGACCCAGTACTTC. It translates to CSVRGLAGGIRETQYF. The full variable domain, completed using reference TRBV29-1 and TRBJ2-5, is SAVISQKPSRDICQRGTSLTIQCQVDSQVTMMFWYRQQPGQSLTLIATANQGSEATYESGFVIDKFPISRPNLTFSTLTVSNMSPEDSSIYLCSVRGLAGGIRETQYFGPGTRLLVL.

The V gene is TRBV2, the J gene TRBJ1-1; TRBD1 might be the D (5 bases). Per germline, CDR1 SNHLY and CDR2 FYNNEI. V was cut by 8 bases and J by 7 bases, with 17 bases left in between. CDR3 size: 13 residues. CDR3 bases: TGTGCCAGCGTTGAAGGGGAAGGGTATGAAGCTTTCTTT. Translated, it gives CASVEGEGYEAFF.

This clonotype was counted between two and nine times. V is TRBV7-9 and J is TRBJ2-2; 9 bases line up with TRBD1. Germline CDR1 SEHNR, CDR2 FQNEAQ (reference sequence). The CDR3 extends over 16 amino acids. J lost 5 bases, V lost 3 bases, and 7 bases had no gene match. This chain's CDR3 is CASSFRDREITGELFF. For the CDR3, the DNA is TGTGCCAGCAGCTTTCGGGACAGGGAAATTACCGGGGAGCTGTTTTTT.

The CDR3 DNA reads TGTGCCAGCAGCGTTATGGACAGGGGCGATGGAAACACCATATATTTT. Protein product: CASSVMDRGDGNTIYF. V gene TRBV9 combines with J gene TRBJ1-3; the match to TRBD1 covers 9 bases. The CDR3 covers 16 residues. The V gene's germline CDR1 is SGDLS and CDR2 YYNGEE. The V segment lost 2 bases and the J segment 3 bases; nucleotides outside the gene matches: 6.

Points on this clonotype: It may be a read error: a sequence one base away is much more abundant. The CDR3 sequence: CATYENQETQYF. The CDR3 DNA is TGTGCCACCTATGAGAACCAAGAGACCCAGTACTTC. The genes are TRBV2 and TRBJ2-5, with unresolved D. V lost 10 bases, J lost 0 bases, and 9 bases lay in between. The CDR3 runs to 12 residues. The V gene's germline CDR1 is SNHLY and CDR2 FYNNEI.

This chain joins TRBV2 and TRBJ1-1; D is unclear. The length of the CDR3 is 12 residues. Per germline, CDR1 SNHLY and CDR2 FYNNEI. The CDR3 DNA is TGTGCTGGAAGGGCGGTGAACACTGAAGCTTTCTTT. Translated, it gives CAGRAVNTEAFF.

This clonotype was observed a handful of times. The chain joins TRBV4-2 to TRBJ2-7; TRBD2 matches at 8 bases. The germline gives CDR1 LGHNA, CDR2 YNFKEQ. V was pared by 5 bases and J by 3 bases, with 6 bases of the junction left unmatched. The CDR3 contains 14 residues. CDR3 sequence: CASSSGGTGYEQYF. In DNA, the CDR3 is TGTGCCAGCAGCTCGGGGGGGACCGGCTACGAGCAGTACTTC.

This rearrangement joins TRBV6-6 to TRBJ1-3, with D possibly being TRBD1 (5 bases). The ends were cut back, 5 bases at V and 0 bases at J, with 11 bases in the middle. Germline CDR1 is MNHNY and CDR2 is SVGAGI (reference sequence). This CDR3 spans 15 amino acids. CDR3 sequence (DNA): TGTGCCAGCAGTCAGACAGAGCCCTCTGGAAACACCATATATTTT. Translated: CASSQTEPSGNTIYF.

In nucleotides, the CDR3 is TGTGCCAGCAGCCGGACAAACAATCACTACGAGCAGTACTTC. It specifies CASSRTNNHYEQYF. The chain uses TRBV7-9 and TRBJ2-7; D might be TRBD1 (5 bases). V was trimmed by 5 bases and J by 3 bases, leaving 14 bases between them. The germline V gene encodes CDR1 SEHNR and CDR2 FQNEAQ (reference sequence). The CDR3 is made up of 14 amino acids.

This clonotype was counted many times. This chain connects TRBV7-9 to TRBJ2-7; D remains ambiguous. Germline loops: CDR1 SEHNR, CDR2 FQNEAQ (reference sequence). The CDR3 has 15 residues. V gave up 0 bases and J gave up 1 base, with 10 bases separating them. The CDR3 DNA reads TGTGCCAGCAGCTTAGCGGGTGGTTTATCCTACGAGCAGTACTTC. Translating it yields CASSLAGGLSYEQYF.

This clonotype was observed a few times. The chain combines TRBV13 with TRBJ2-7, with D possibly TRBD2 on 6 matching bases. The CDR3 consists of 14 residues. V was clipped by 3 bases and J by 4 bases, with 13 bases between them. Per germline, CDR1 PRHDT and CDR2 FYEKMQ (reference sequence). The chain's CDR3 is CASSFTGAKYEQYF. The CDR3 DNA is TGTGCCAGCAGCTTTACGGGAGCGAAATACGAGCAGTACTTC. The whole variable domain, filled in from reference TRBV13 and TRBJ2-7, reads AAGVIQSPRHLIKEKRETATLKCYPIPRHDTVYWYQQGPGQDPQFLISFYEKMQSDKGSIPDRFSAQQFSDYHSELNMSSLELGDSALYFCASSFTGAKYEQYFGPGTRLTVT.

This clonotype was seen repeatedly, ten times or more. The chain recombines TRBV2 with TRBJ1-5; TRBD1 might be the D (5 bases). The CDR3 is made up of 16 amino acids. CDR1 SNHLY and CDR2 FYNNEI come from the germline V gene. V lost 5 bases, J lost 2 bases, and 16 bases lay in between. CDR3 loop: CASSFARTGGNQPQHF. The CDR3, as DNA: TGTGCCAGCAGTTTCGCCCGCACAGGAGGCAATCAGCCCCAGCATTTT.

The CDR3 DNA reads as TGTGCCACCAGGGGAAGGAAGAACACTGAAGCTTTCTTT. Protein product: CATRGRKNTEAFF. The chain uses TRBV24-1 and TRBJ1-1; no reliable D call. With 7 bases removed from V and 1 base from J, the gap between germline ends came to 9 bases. CDR3 length: 13 amino acids. Germline V gene lookup returns CDR1 KGHDR and CDR2 SFDVKD.

This clonotype was detected once. V and J are TRBV25-1 and TRBJ1-1; no clear D. The germline gives CDR1 MGHDK, CDR2 SYGVNS. V was clipped by 4 bases and J by 7 bases, with 10 bases between them. CDR3 length: 12 amino acids. Here the CDR3 DNA reads TGTGCCAGCAGTGCGCCTGGACTTGAAGCTTTCTTT. This gives the protein CASSAPGLEAFF.

This clonotype was seen more than once but under ten times. This chain uses TRBV7-2 with TRBJ2-5, with no clear D. Germline lookup yields CDR1 SGHTA and CDR2 FQGNSA. The CDR3 runs to 14 residues. Trimming pared 2 bases from V and 1 base from J, leaving 8 bases between. CDR3 in amino acids: CASSLYYSQETQYF. CDR3 DNA: TGTGCCAGCAGCTTATATTACAGCCAAGAGACCCAGTACTTC.

The rearrangement joins TRBV27 to TRBJ2-5; the D is unclear. The CDR3 consists of 14 residues. V was trimmed by 2 bases and J by 4 bases, leaving 11 bases between them. Germline V gene lookup returns CDR1 MNHEY and CDR2 SMNVEV (reference sequence). CDR3 loop: CASSLQGDGETQYF. DNA for the CDR3: TGTGCCAGCAGTTTACAAGGAGATGGAGAGACCCAGTACTTC.

The table lists this clonotype with a few counts. The genes are TRBV11-2 and TRBJ1-1, with a weak D call TRBD1 (6 bases). This CDR3 has 13 amino acids. CDR1 is SGHAT, CDR2 FQNNGV, per germline. V gave up 10 bases and J gave up 3 bases, with 15 bases separating them. CDR3 sequence reads: CAISDRTDTEAFF. Here the CDR3 DNA reads TGTGCCATTTCGGACAGAACGGACACTGAAGCTTTCTTT.

This chain connects TRBV20-1 to TRBJ2-7; the match to TRBD1 covers 9 bases. The CDR3 extends over 14 amino acids. Germline-derived CDR1 and CDR2 are DFQATT and SNEGSKA (reference sequence). J gave up 5 bases and V 5 bases, and 10 bases lay outside the gene matches. CDR3 coding DNA: TGCAGTGCTGGACCGACAGGGGGTACCAACGAGCAGTACTTC. It translates to CSAGPTGGTNEQYF.

CDR3 sequence: CSPGLAYEQYF. The CDR3 nucleotides are TGCAGCCCGGGACTAGCTTACGAGCAGTACTTC. V gene TRBV29-1 combines with J gene TRBJ2-7; 9 bases agree with TRBD2. Germline V gives CDR1 SQVTM, CDR2 ANQGSEA. With V trimmed by 8 bases and J by 4 bases, 3 bases remained unmatched. CDR3 size: 11 residues.

About this clonotype: A much larger clone differs by one base, so this may be a read error. The chain recombines TRBV19 with TRBJ1-4; TRBD1 is a possible D gene (6 bases). V was cut by 10 bases and J by 5 bases, with 23 bases left in between. Germline-derived CDR1 and CDR2 are LNHDA and SQIVND (reference sequence). The CDR3 sequence is 16 residues long. In nucleotides, the CDR3 is TGTGCCACCGCGCCCTCAACCGGGACACAAAATGAAAAACTGTTTTTT. This gives the protein CATAPSTGTQNEKLFF.

The V gene is TRBV20-1, the J gene TRBJ2-7; D ambiguous. Germline V gene sequence: CDR1 DFQATT, CDR2 SNEGSKA (reference sequence). The CDR3 sequence is 11 residues long. Trimming took off 7 bases at V and 3 bases at J, with 10 bases between the two ends. CDR3 sequence (DNA): TGCAGTGTACGAATAGTCTACGAGCAGTACTTC. This codes for CSVRIVYEQYF.